The rows below give T cell receptor beta chains drawn from one sample of a study of cytomegalovirus exposure and HLA in healthy donors. Using immunoSEQ multiplex PCR, the repertoire was profiled, and TCRdb retains in-frame clones only, with some absent. This sample has about 180,000 clones, with roughly 82% found just once. The sequencing sample was made of PBMCs. These receptors were collected from a man in his forties or fifties in good health and CMV-seronegative. Each CDR3 is given with its conserved first and last residue.

j_call: TRBJ1-4
v_call: TRBV7-9
cdr3_aa: CASSDQGAGGSEKLFF

j_call: TRBJ1-3
v_call: TRBV5-1
cdr3_aa: CASSPQGVLVGNTIYF

j_call: TRBJ1-1
v_call: TRBV7-8
cdr3_aa: CASSPRTVMNTEAFF

j_call: TRBJ2-7
v_call: TRBV6-5
cdr3_aa: CASRPRRDSTYEQYF

j_call: TRBJ2-7
v_call: TRBV5-1
cdr3_aa: CASSLAAGSYEQYF

j_call: TRBJ1-4
v_call: TRBV4-3
cdr3_aa: CASSRRGERAEKLFF

j_call: TRBJ1-5
v_call: TRBV11-2
cdr3_aa: CASSIGQGRTQHF

j_call: TRBJ2-7
v_call: TRBV6-5
cdr3_aa: CASTSGTGSYEQYF

j_call: TRBJ2-2
v_call: TRBV7-9
cdr3_aa: CASSPRWVMNTGELFF

j_call: TRBJ2-3
v_call: TRBV27
cdr3_aa: CASSPLPLSGTADTQYF

j_call: TRBJ1-3
v_call: TRBV7-6
cdr3_aa: CATEWGNTIYF

j_call: TRBJ2-7
v_call: TRBV29-1
cdr3_aa: CSVRSGTTGYEQYF

j_call: TRBJ2-3
v_call: TRBV7-3
cdr3_aa: CASSLTNTDTQYF

j_call: TRBJ1-4
v_call: TRBV27
cdr3_aa: CASSFRQMGEKLFF

j_call: TRBJ1-3
v_call: TRBV11-3
cdr3_aa: CASSSRTGSSGNTIYF